This T cell receptor (beta chain) was captured in a study of CD8 T cells in Susac syndrome. TCR beta was sequenced from blood CD8+ and CD4+ T cells. The recently defined diagnostic criteria for definite or probable disease were met by the Susac syndrome patients. RNA was extracted with the RNeasy kit, and a quantity of about 0.45 to 1 ug was reverse transcribed using random hexamers. TCRdb reprocessed the immunoSEQ multiplex PCR reads via MiXCR and lists one record per CDR3 protein. The sample shows fewer than 90,000 distinct CDR3 sequences, about 93% of them seen only once. Per the germline V gene, CDR1 is LNHDA and CDR2 is SQIVND (reference sequence). Trimming stripped 4 bases from V and 0 bases from J, with 13 bases between. This CDR3 spans 16 amino acids.

The specimen was CD8+ T cells from PBMCs. The V call is TRBV19, the J call TRBJ1-5; D is unresolved. The sequence came from a human donor with Susac syndrome. DNA for the CDR3: TGTGCCAGTAGTAAGAGGACGGGGTTTAGCAATCAGCCCCAGCATTTT. It codes for CASSKRTGFSNQPQHF. Complete variable domain (other parts from reference TRBV19 and TRBJ1-5): DGGITQSPKYLFRKEGQNVTLSCEQNLNHDAMYWYRQDPGQGLRLIYYSQIVNDFQKGDIAEGYSVSREKKESFPLTVTSAQKNPTAFYLCASSKRTGFSNQPQHFGDGTRLSIL.